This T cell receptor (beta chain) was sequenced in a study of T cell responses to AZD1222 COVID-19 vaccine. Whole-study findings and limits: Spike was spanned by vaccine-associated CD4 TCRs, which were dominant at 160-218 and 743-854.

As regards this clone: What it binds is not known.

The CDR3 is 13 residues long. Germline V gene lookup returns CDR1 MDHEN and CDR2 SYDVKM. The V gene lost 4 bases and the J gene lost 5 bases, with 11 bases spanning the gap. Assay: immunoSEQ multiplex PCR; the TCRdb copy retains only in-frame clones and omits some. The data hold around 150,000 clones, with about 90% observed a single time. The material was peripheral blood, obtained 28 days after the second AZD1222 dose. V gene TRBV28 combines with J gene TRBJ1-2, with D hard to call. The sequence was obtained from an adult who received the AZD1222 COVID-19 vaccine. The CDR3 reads CASSSARGYGYTF. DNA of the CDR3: TGTGCCAGCAGTTCCGCCCGGGGATATGGCTACACCTTC.